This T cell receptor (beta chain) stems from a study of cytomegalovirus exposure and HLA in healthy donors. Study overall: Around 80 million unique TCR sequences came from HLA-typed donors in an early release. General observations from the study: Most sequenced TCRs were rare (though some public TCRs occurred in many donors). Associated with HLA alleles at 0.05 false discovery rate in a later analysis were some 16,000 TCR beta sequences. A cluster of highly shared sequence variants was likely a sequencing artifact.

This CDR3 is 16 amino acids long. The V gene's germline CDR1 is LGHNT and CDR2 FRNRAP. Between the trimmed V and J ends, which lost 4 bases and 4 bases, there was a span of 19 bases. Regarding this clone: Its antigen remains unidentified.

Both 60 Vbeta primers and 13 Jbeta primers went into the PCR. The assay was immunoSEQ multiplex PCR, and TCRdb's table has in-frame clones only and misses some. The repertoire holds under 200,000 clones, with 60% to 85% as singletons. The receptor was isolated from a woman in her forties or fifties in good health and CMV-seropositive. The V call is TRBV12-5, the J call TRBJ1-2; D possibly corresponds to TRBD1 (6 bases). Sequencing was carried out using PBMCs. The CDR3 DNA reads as TGTGCTAGTGGTTCGAACCCATGGACAGCCTCCTATGGCTACACCTTC. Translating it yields CASGSNPWTASYGYTF.